This TCR beta chain was profiled in a study of blood T cells in healthy people across ages. General study results and limits: With donor CMV status unknown, expanded clonotype changes were possibly confounded. The lack of PBMC sorting stopped any conclusive naive versus antigen-experienced comparison. Long-lived donors carried more naive CD4+ cells and greater diversity than aged donors.

Through a sample-barcoded 5' primer and a J-beta primer mix, a second PCR was run for roughly 7 to 12 cycles. Each CDR3 protein is one row after TCRdb ran MiXCR on the 5' RACE reads. The sample has approximately 730,000 distinct CDR3 sequences; 35% to 45% are singletons. Every sample had a minimum of 6.5 million PBMCs isolated. This CDR3 region has 12 residues. Trimming took off 2 bases at V and 5 bases at J, with 3 bases between the two ends. This clonotype turned up a few times. Its antigen is currently unknown. This rearrangement joins TRBV12-3 or TRBV12-4 to TRBJ2-2; no clear D. The specimen sequenced was blood. This TCR came from a woman aged 55-70 years in good health. CDR3 in amino acids: CASSLPTGELFF. The CDR3 DNA reads as TGTGCCAGCAGTTTACCAACCGGGGAGCTGTTTTTT.